Reported below is one T cell receptor beta chain. These data belong to a study of blood T cell repertoires in COVID-19. On the study more broadly: Italy, Spain and the United States were the sources of the convalescent and acute COVID-19 samples.

This CDR3 contains 12 residues. V was cut by 4 bases and J by 10 bases, with 12 bases left in between. Germline V gene lookup returns CDR1 SGDLS and CDR2 YYNGEE. Participants reported their clinical history, and cohort assignment relied on those reports. Assay used: immunoSEQ multiplex PCR; TCRdb lists only in-frame clones, some missing. There are about 140,000 clones in the sample; approximately 84% occur only once, and roughly 3.4% lies in the top ten. The rearrangement joins TRBV9 to TRBJ2-1; D is possibly TRBD1 (6 bases). Sequenced material: PBMCs or T cells enriched from blood (not recorded which). The TCR sequence derives from a woman between 45 and 60 years old with acute COVID-19. The CDR3 coding sequence is TGTGCCAGCAGCATAACCGGGACAGAGCAGTTCTTC. Amino acids: CASSITGTEQFF.